The TCR beta chain under discussion was sequenced for a study of shared clonotypes between healthy human individuals. General study findings and limits: Large sequencing depth failed to make sorted-subset sequencing complete, rarefaction showed.

Sequencing used immunoSEQ multiplex PCR; TCRdb keeps in-frame clones, though not all of them. The table lists 800,000 to 1,200,000 clones, about 84% of them singletons, with under 0.65% in the top ten. With respect to this clone: Its cognate antigen is unknown.

V was trimmed by 0 bases and J by 4 bases, leaving 16 bases between them. Looked up from germline, CDR1 is SGHRS and CDR2 is YFSETQ. The CDR3 is made up of 16 amino acids. Each donor was a Caucasian adult residing in Nashville, Tennessee. The chain carries TRBV5-1 and TRBJ1-2; tentatively, D is TRBD1 (5 bases). The receptor was derived from a man between 18 and 29 years old in good health. Some clones in this sample may be carry-over from other donors' samples. What was sequenced was memory CD4+ T cells from PBMCs. Subset meaning: CD45RA-negative fraction. CDR3 bases: TGCGCCAGCAGCTTGGTTCCTTCGGGGCCCTTCTATGGCTACACCTTC. This gives the protein CASSLVPSGPFYGYTF. The variable domain in full, completed from reference TRBV5-1 and TRBJ1-2, reads KAGVTQTPRYLIKTRGQQVTLSCSPISGHRSVSWYQQTPGQGLQFLFEYFSETQRNKGNFPGRFSGRQFSNSRSEMNVSTLELGDSALYLCASSLVPSGPFYGYTFGSGTRLTVV.